This TCR beta chain emerged from a study of cytomegalovirus exposure and HLA in healthy donors. Study-level points and caveats: Rare TCR sequences dominated, though some public TCRs recurred in many donors. Researchers left out some V segments, among them TRBV6-2 and TRBV6-3, as indistinguishable. Three chains tied to CMV proved CMV antigen-specific in vitro.

Use of 60 Vbeta and 13 Jbeta primers characterized the PCR. Profiled with immunoSEQ multiplex PCR; TCRdb holds only in-frame clones, not every one. The sample gives about 94,000 clones, approximately 66% of which show up once; about 3.9% is in the top ten. The J segment lost 5 bases and the V segment lost 6 bases, leaving 7 bases of the junction unmatched. Germline-derived CDR1 and CDR2 are MDHEN and SYDVKM. This CDR3 comprises 15 residues. A word on this clone: Its antigen is not identified.

The rearrangement uses TRBV28 and TRBJ2-3; 11 bases line up with TRBD2. This TCR derives from a man in his thirties or forties in good health and CMV-seronegative. The source material was PBMCs. CDR3 bases: TGTGCCAGCAGGGATAGCGGGAGGGCCGGAGATACGCAGTATTTT. Translation gives CASRDSGRAGDTQYF.